These 24 T cell receptor beta chains share one sample of origin, sequenced in a study of tumor and adjacent non-tumor tissue in lung cancer. Three rounds of nested PCR, following a modified ARM-PCR protocol, produced the TCRbeta library. MiXCR, applied by TCRdb to the multiplex PCR reads, yields one record per CDR3 protein. The top ten hold about 20% of the sample, which has approximately 120,000 distinct CDR3 sequences, roughly two thirds seen once. This sample's RNA came from whole unsorted tissue. Distant lung tissue was collected more than 3 cm away from the tumor edge. Sequenced input: distant non-tumor lung tissue. The receptors derive from a man aged 60-69 years with non-small cell lung cancer.

The table lists this clonotype with many counts. The V gene is TRBV4-3, the J gene TRBJ2-3, with 7 nucleotides matching TRBD2. CDR3 length: 16 residues. Looked up from germline, CDR1 is LGHNA and CDR2 is YSLEER. The V segment lost 0 bases and the J segment 8 bases; nucleotides outside the gene matches: 11. The CDR3 reads CASSQEFGGDLGTQYF. The DNA of the CDR3 is TGCGCCAGCAGCCAAGAGTTTGGGGGGGACTTGGGTACGCAGTATTTT.

Regarding this clonotype: Just one base apart from a much larger clone, this may be a read error. The rearrangement joins TRBV5-4 to TRBJ2-5; a weak D match, TRBD1 (6 bases). V lost 0 bases, J lost 5 bases, and 17 bases lay in between. The CDR3 totals 16 residues. The germline V gene has CDR1 SGHNT and CDR2 YYREEE (reference sequence). The CDR3, as DNA: TGTGCCAGCAGCTTGGAAGAGACAGGCTGGGGCGAGACCCAGTACTTC. As protein: CASSLEETGWGETQYF. The full variable domain, in which reference TRBV5-4 and TRBJ2-5 provide the parts outside the CDR3, is ETGVTQSPTHLIKTRGQQVTLRCSSQSGHNTVSWYQQALGQGPQFIFQYYREEENGRGNFPPRFSGLQFPNYSSELNVNALELDDSALYLCASSLEETGWGETQYFGPGTRLLVL.

This clonotype was picked up one time. This may arise from a read error, as a much more abundant clone is one base away. V and J are TRBV7-8 and TRBJ2-7; 10 bases are shared with TRBD1. CDR3 length equals 14 residues. Germline CDR1 reads SGHVS; CDR2 reads FQNEAQ. The CDR3 DNA reads TGTGCCAGCAGCTCCGGACAGGGGGAATACGAGCAGTGCTTC. Protein sequence: CASSSGQGEYEQCF.

About this clonotype: The junction does not match germline at one end; this may be a read error. This rearrangement joins TRBV19 to TRBJ1-4; D not certain. Germline V lookup: CDR1 LNHDA, CDR2 SQIVND (reference sequence). The CDR3 is 13 residues long. CDR3 region: CASSILPDFEPNF. The CDR3 DNA follows: TGTGCCAGTAGTATCCTCCCGGATTTCGAACCCAACTTT.

In regard to this clonotype: Germline and junction disagree at one end, which may indicate a read error. The chain joins TRBV4-1 to TRBJ2-5; D not resolved. This CDR3 region has 16 residues. Germline CDR1 reads MGHRA; CDR2 reads YSYEKL. Written as DNA, the CDR3 is TGCGACAGCAGCCAAGAATCTTCACTTAATGAAGGAACCCAGTACTTC. It is translated as CDSSQESSLNEGTQYF.

Of note for this clonotype: This may be a read error: a much more frequent sequence differs by one nucleotide. The gene calls are TRBV6-2 or TRBV6-3 and TRBJ1-5; D is undetermined. This CDR3 has 12 amino acids. Germline CDR1 is MNHEY and CDR2 is SVGEGT. The CDR3 sequence is CASKKGNQLQHF. The CDR3 bases are TGTGCCAGCAAAAAGGGCAATCAGCTCCAGCATTTT.

The chain joins TRBV11-1 to TRBJ2-3; tentative D call: TRBD2 (6 bases). The CDR3 loop spans 15 amino acids. V was cut by 7 bases and J by 2 bases, with 16 bases left in between. Germline V gene sequence: CDR1 SGHAT, CDR2 FQDESV (reference sequence). The CDR3 is CASIATAGATDTQYF. CDR3 DNA: TGTGCCAGCATCGCTACAGCGGGCGCCACAGATACGCAGTATTTT.

Many counts were recorded for this clonotype. This chain uses TRBV5-4 with TRBJ1-1; 7 bases are shared with TRBD1. The CDR3 spans 15 residues. Germline V lookup: CDR1 SGHNT, CDR2 YYREEE (reference sequence). V was clipped by 3 bases and J by 3 bases; unmatched bases: 8. The chain's CDR3 is CASSSPQGLDTEAFF. In DNA form, the CDR3 reads TGTGCCAGCAGCTCTCCACAGGGGCTCGACACTGAAGCTTTCTTT. The full variable domain, rest sourced from reference TRBV5-4 and TRBJ1-1, is ETGVTQSPTHLIKTRGQQVTLRCSSQSGHNTVSWYQQALGQGPQFIFQYYREEENGRGNFPPRFSGLQFPNYSSELNVNALELDDSALYLCASSSPQGLDTEAFFGQGTRLTVV.

This chain joins TRBV11-3 and TRBJ2-2, with 8 bases that match TRBD1. The length of the CDR3 is 15 residues. Trimming removed 6 bases from V and 7 bases from J; junction bases left unmatched: 10. Per the germline V gene, CDR1 is SGHNT and CDR2 is YENEEA. The CDR3 sequence: CASSPAGTGDGELFF. The CDR3 coding sequence is TGTGCCAGCAGTCCAGCCGGGACAGGAGACGGGGAGCTGTTTTTT.

This clonotype showed up many times. This chain joins TRBV4-2 and TRBJ2-2, with no clear D. Germline-derived CDR1 and CDR2 are LGHNA and YNFKEQ. The CDR3 totals 13 residues. V dropped 0 bases and J dropped 6 bases, with 5 bases sitting between them. CDR3 bases: TGTGCCAGCAGCCAAGATGACTCCGGGGAGCTGTTTTTT. Translating gives CASSQDDSGELFF.

Points on this clonotype: One end of the junction does not line up with germline, which may come from a read error. The chain carries TRBV6-5 and TRBJ2-3; D unclear. Germline CDR1 is MNHEY and CDR2 is SVGAGI. This CDR3 is built from 11 residues. DNA of the CDR3: TGTGCCAGCAATTACTTAGATACGCACTATTTT. This codes for CASNYLDTHYF.

Turning to this clonotype: One end of the junction does not line up with germline, which may come from a read error. This chain connects TRBV6-1 to TRBJ2-7; TRBD1 might be the D (6 bases). This CDR3 spans 14 amino acids. The germline gives CDR1 MNHNS, CDR2 SASEGT. This CDR3 is CTSTRDTASYEQYF. In DNA, the CDR3 is TGTACCAGTACCCGGGACACTGCCTCCTACGAGCAGTACTTC.

This clonotype was seen at least ten times. J is TRBJ2-6 and V is TRBV28; weak D call: TRBD1 (6 bases). The V gene lost 5 bases and the J gene lost 5 bases, with 13 bases spanning the gap. CDR3 length: 15 amino acids. Germline V gene sequence: CDR1 MDHEN, CDR2 SYDVKM. The CDR3 reads CASSVTGRWANVLTF. In DNA, the CDR3 is TGTGCCAGCAGTGTAACAGGGCGCTGGGCCAACGTCCTGACTTTC.

The rearrangement links TRBV28 to TRBJ1-1; D possibly corresponds to TRBD1 (6 bases). The CDR3 covers 14 residues. CDR1 MDHEN and CDR2 SYDVKM come from the germline V gene. Trimming took off 7 bases at V and 6 bases at J, with 18 bases between the two ends. This CDR3 is CASTGGGGRPEAFF. In nucleotides, the CDR3 is TGTGCCAGCACCGGTGGAGGGGGAAGGCCTGAAGCTTTCTTT.

This clonotype occurred many times. The genes are TRBV5-1 and TRBJ2-1; possible D gene TRBD2, 6 bases. Germline V lookup: CDR1 SGHRS, CDR2 YFSETQ. The length of the CDR3 is 15 residues. Trimming pared 4 bases from V and 6 bases from J, leaving 17 bases between. The CDR3 is CASSLASRGFNEQFF. CDR3 DNA: TGCGCCAGCAGCCTAGCGAGTAGAGGCTTCAATGAGCAGTTCTTC.

This clonotype was found once. The chain uses TRBV4-2 and TRBJ2-5; TRBD2 aligns across 10 bases. Trimming removed 0 bases from V and 5 bases from J; junction bases left unmatched: 15. CDR3 length: 19 amino acids. Germline CDR1 is LGHNA and CDR2 is YNFKEQ. In DNA, the CDR3 is TGTGCCAGCAGCCAAGATGCCCAACAGCGGGGGGGCAAGTGGGAGACCCAGTACTTC. Translation gives CASSQDAQQRGGKWETQYF.

Worth noting for this clonotype: A junction end diverges from the germline sequence, so it may reflect a read error. The CDR3 reads CTSSLGTQAFF. The CDR3 coding sequence is TGTACCAGCAGTTTGGGAACTCAAGCTTTCTTT. The chain recombines TRBV12-3 or TRBV12-4 with TRBJ1-1; D gene uncertain. There are 11 residues in the CDR3.

This clonotype has ten or more counts. A much larger clone differs by one base, so this may be a read error. As DNA, the CDR3 is TGCAGCGTCGGACTAGCGGGAAACAAGCAGTACTTC. Residues: CSVGLAGNKQYF. This chain uses TRBV29-1 with TRBJ2-7; TRBD2 agrees at 12 bases. The CDR3 loop spans 12 amino acids. CDR1 SQVTM and CDR2 ANQGSEA come from the germline V gene. V lost 6 bases to trimming and J lost 8 bases; unmatched junction nucleotides: 5.

Concerning this clonotype: With a much larger clone just one base away, this may be a read error. The chain has TRBV6-2 or TRBV6-3 and TRBJ1-5; TRBD1 is a possible D gene (5 bases). CDR1 is MNHEY and CDR2 is SVGEGT in the germline V gene. This CDR3 spans 15 amino acids. The CDR3 DNA follows: TGTGCCAGCATTCGGGACGGTTATAGCAATCAGCTCCAGCATTTT. It codes for CASIRDGYSNQLQHF.

The rearrangement joins TRBV6-2 or TRBV6-3 to TRBJ1-1; 11 nucleotides line up with TRBD1. CDR1 is MNHEY and CDR2 is SVGEGT in the germline V gene. The CDR3 contains 17 residues. V was pared by 9 bases and J by 10 bases, with 22 bases of the junction left unmatched. The CDR3 region has the DNA TGTGCCAGTTACCCCCGGACAGGGGGCAGAGGGCGCATCCTAGCTTTCTTT. It codes for CASYPRTGGRGRILAFF.

The chain couples TRBV5-1 to TRBJ2-2; D may correspond to TRBD1 or TRBD2 (5 bases each). Germline V CDR1 and CDR2: SGHRS, YFSETQ. V lost 5 bases and J 2 bases, leaving 7 bases between the germline ends. The CDR3 is made up of 13 amino acids. The CDR3 loop reads CASSGTNTGELFF. CDR3 bases: TGCGCCAGCAGTGGGACCAACACCGGGGAGCTGTTTTTT.

To note about this clonotype: The junction departs from germline at one end; a sequencing error may be responsible. This rearrangement joins TRBV6-5 to TRBJ2-7; D is unresolved. Germline values: CDR1 MNHEY, CDR2 SVGAGI. This CDR3 spans 14 amino acids. In DNA, the CDR3 is TGTGCCAACAGTTACGGTGGGGTCGAATACGAGCAGTACTTC. It specifies CANSYGGVEYEQYF.

There are a few counts of this clonotype. The chain carries TRBV28 and TRBJ1-5; the match to TRBD1 covers 8 bases. V was pared by 1 base and J by 5 bases, with 16 bases of the junction left unmatched. The CDR3 is 19 amino acids. CDR1 and CDR2 from the germline V gene are MDHEN and SYDVKM. The CDR3 sequence: CASSLFPWAGTGFDQPQHF. CDR3 bases: TGTGCCAGCAGTTTATTCCCTTGGGCTGGGACAGGATTCGATCAGCCCCAGCATTTT. Using reference TRBV28 and TRBJ1-5 for the parts outside the CDR3, the full variable domain is DVKVTQSSRYLVKRTGEKVFLECVQDMDHENMFWYRQDPGLGLRLIYFSYDVKMKEKGDIPEGYSVSREKKERFSLILESASTNQTSMYLCASSLFPWAGTGFDQPQHFGDGTRLSIL.

About this clonotype itself: It is likely a read error, because the conserved phenylalanine at the end of the CDR3 is missing. J is TRBJ2-3 and V is TRBV6-6, with D tentatively TRBD1 (6 bases). The germline gives CDR1 MNHNY, CDR2 SVGAGI (reference sequence). Trimming cost V 6 bases and J 0 bases, with 19 bases left between them. CDR3 length equals 17 residues. The CDR3 here is CASRPYRDTKSTDTQYL. CDR3 in DNA: TGTGCCAGCAGGCCATACCGGGACACGAAGAGCACAGATACGCAGTATCTT.